One T cell receptor (beta chain) is described in this entry. As yet, its antigen is unknown. This sample is part of a study of T cell responses to AZD1222 COVID-19 vaccine. Study-wide findings and caveats: Vaccine-associated CD4 TCRs ranged over spike, dominating at 160-218 and 743-854. There were mostly white British donors and more females than males, and clonal diversity was possibly underestimated. Targeting of unmutated variant regions was reportedly seen in nearly half of spike-specific TCRs.

The CDR3 is made up of 17 amino acids. The V gene's germline CDR1 is LNHDA and CDR2 SQIVND (reference sequence). The J segment lost 5 bases and the V segment lost 1 base, leaving 12 bases of the junction unmatched. TCRdb's table, derived via immunoSEQ multiplex PCR, lists solely in-frame clones and lacks some. The sample records approximately 150,000 clones, approximately 90% being singletons. The input for sequencing was peripheral blood, taken 28 days after the second AZD1222 dose. The receptor was isolated from an adult who received the AZD1222 COVID-19 vaccine. The chain joins TRBV19 to TRBJ2-3; 7 bases agree with TRBD1. CDR3 coding DNA: TGTGCCAGTAGTATAGGCCGGACAGGTGGCGCGGGAGATACGCAGTATTTT. It is translated as CASSIGRTGGAGDTQYF.